The present T cell receptor (beta chain) was sequenced within a study of T cells in severe cutaneous drug reactions. Study-wide results and limits: In carbamazepine-induced Stevens-Johnson syndrome or toxic epidermal necrolysis, TRBV12-4 averaged about 32% in blister cells and 5% to 6% in PBMC. Tolerant-control and healthy-donor PBMC lacked or rarely had the public CDR3 found in blisters.

Sequenced patients had Stevens-Johnson syndrome or toxic epidermal necrolysis caused by carbamazepine. Four or five Han Chinese and six or seven European CBZ-SJS/TEN patients gave blood repertoires. Germline CDR1 reads SNHLY; CDR2 reads FYNNEI. This CDR3 has 12 amino acids. Libraries were made by iRepertoire multiplex PCR with TCR subtype-specific primers for bulk and single-cell sequencing. Multiplex PCR targeting V, D and J genes made bulk TCR beta libraries. From its re-call of the multiplex PCR reads, TCRdb lists each CDR3 protein once, without DNA. Recorded for this sample: 2,200 or so distinct CDR3 sequences. Judged by frequency, this clonotype is medium-sized. Antigen: not known.

Material: PBMCs. The TCR was taken from a human donor with Stevens-Johnson syndrome, a severe cutaneous drug reaction. The chain recombines TRBV2 with TRBJ1-2. The CDR3 spells CASSGANYGYTF. Combining the CDR3 with reference TRBV2 and TRBJ1-2 gives the whole variable domain EPEVTQTPSHQVTQMGQEVILRCVPISNHLYFYWYRQILGQKVEFLVSFYNNEISEKSEIFDDQFSVERPDGSNFTLKIRSTKLEDSAMYFCASSGANYGYTFGSGTRLTVV.